The clone carrying this T cell receptor (beta chain) was recorded once. The data were taken from a study of shared clonotypes between healthy human individuals. The overall study: Serving as donors were two women and a few men, whose ages spanned 18 to 49.

Samples underwent the assay at deep level. TCRdb keeps only in-frame clones here, not all; method: immunoSEQ multiplex PCR. Among approximately 1,500,000 clones listed, approximately 98% were seen once. CDR3 length equals 15 residues. The germline CDR1 and CDR2 sequences are MNHEY and SMNVEV (reference sequence). The J segment lost 6 bases and the V segment lost 5 bases, leaving 9 bases of the junction unmatched. Recent acute infections and vaccinations were absent in the healthy HIV-negative adult donors. The source material was naive CD4+ T cells sorted from blood. Subset: CD45RA+ positively selected. This chain uses TRBV27 with TRBJ1-2; 10 nucleotides agree with TRBD1. This clonotype was obtained from a young man in good health. The chain's CDR3 is CASSPRTGGWNGYTF. The CDR3 DNA reads as TGTGCCAGCAGTCCGAGGACAGGGGGATGGAATGGCTACACCTTC.